This T cell receptor (beta chain) derives from a study of T cells in Graves' hyperthyroidism and ophthalmopathy. Newly diagnosed hyperthyroidism patients aged 18 to 65 years had disease lasting under 2 months. It was uncontrolled infection, other autoimmune disease, pregnancy or lactation that excluded patients. In making diagnoses, clinical symptoms, serum thyroxine and TRAb, thyroid ultrasound and orbital computed tomography were all used. This clonotype occurred a few times. Unmatched junction bases numbered 2, after V lost 4 bases and J lost 7 bases. The germline gives CDR1 MGHDK, CDR2 SYGVNS. This CDR3 region has 13 residues. Using RNA transcripts as the source, TCR beta CDR3 regions were amplified. RT-PCR in the first round (using the HTBI primer set) targeted the TCR CDR3. TCRdb reprocessed the multiplex PCR reads with MiXCR, giving one entry per CDR3 protein. This table holds roughly 700,000 distinct CDR3 sequences, roughly a third found once.

This receptor was obtained from a woman aged 40 to 50 with Graves' hyperthyroidism. Specimen: blood. This chain joins TRBV25-1 and TRBJ2-2; TRBD1 aligns across 8 bases. The CDR3 reads CASSADRDGELFF. CDR3 nucleotides: TGTGCCAGCAGTGCGGACAGGGACGGGGAGCTGTTTTTT.